This T cell receptor (beta chain) was sequenced in a study of T cell responses to AZD1222 COVID-19 vaccine. The study's findings and limits: Regions 160-218 and 743-854 held dominance among vaccine-associated CD4 TCRs, which spanned spike.

Concerning this clone itself: Its antigen is currently unknown.

J gave up 0 bases and V 10 bases, and 12 bases lay outside the gene matches. Germline V gives CDR1 MDHEN, CDR2 SYDVKM. CDR3 length: 16 amino acids. Clones were sequenced by immunoSEQ multiplex PCR, and TCRdb holds only the in-frame ones, with some missing. The profile covers over 130,000 clones, with around nine tenths appearing a single time and roughly 4% taken by the ten largest. This TCR came from an adult who received the AZD1222 COVID-19 vaccine. The sample here was peripheral blood, taken 28 days after the second AZD1222 dose. V is TRBV28 and J is TRBJ1-5; 7 bases map to TRBD1. This chain's CDR3 is CATRGGPRNSNQPQHF. The CDR3 coding sequence is TGTGCCACCAGGGGGGGCCCACGGAATAGCAATCAGCCCCAGCATTTT.